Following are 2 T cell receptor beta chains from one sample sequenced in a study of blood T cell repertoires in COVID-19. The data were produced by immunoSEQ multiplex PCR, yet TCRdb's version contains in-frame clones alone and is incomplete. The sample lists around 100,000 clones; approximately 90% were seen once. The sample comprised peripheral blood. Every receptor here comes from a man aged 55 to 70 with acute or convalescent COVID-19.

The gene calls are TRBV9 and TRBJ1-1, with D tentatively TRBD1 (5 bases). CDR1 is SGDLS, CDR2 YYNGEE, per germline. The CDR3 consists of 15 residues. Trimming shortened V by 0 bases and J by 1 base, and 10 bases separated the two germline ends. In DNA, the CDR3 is TGTGCCAGCAGCGTAGGGCCAGGGTCGAACACTGAAGCTTTCTTT. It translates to CASSVGPGSNTEAFF.

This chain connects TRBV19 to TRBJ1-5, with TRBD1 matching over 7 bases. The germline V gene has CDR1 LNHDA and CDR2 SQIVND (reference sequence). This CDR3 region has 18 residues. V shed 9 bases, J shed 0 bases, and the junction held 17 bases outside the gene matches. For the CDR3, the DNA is TGTGCCAGCACGACATTGGGACAGCCTCATTATAGCAATCAGCCCCAGCATTTT. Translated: CASTTLGQPHYSNQPQHF.